The 30 T cell receptor beta chains given below trace back to one sample, sequenced in a study of blood T cell repertoires in COVID-19. Here immunoSEQ multiplex PCR was the method, and the copy in TCRdb shows in-frame clones only, minus some. This table has about 150,000 clones, 80% to 90% appearing once. Sequences were obtained from PBMCs or T cells enriched from blood (not recorded which). The origin of the receptors is a man between 45 and 60 years old who had recovered from COVID-19.

The chain uses TRBV18 and TRBJ1-4; 9 nucleotides line up with TRBD1. V lost 7 bases to trimming and J lost 2 bases; unmatched junction nucleotides: 8. CDR3 length equals 16 residues. Germline V gene data show CDR1 as KGHSH and CDR2 as LQKENI. The CDR3 sequence is CASFSTGGRTNEKLFF. The CDR3 DNA sequence: TGTGCCAGCTTCTCAACAGGGGGCAGGACTAATGAAAAACTGTTTTTT.

As DNA, the CDR3 is TGTGCCAGCAGCTTAGATCCCCAGAGGGACACCATATATTTT. This codes for CASSLDPQRDTIYF. The chain uses TRBV11-2 and TRBJ1-3, with D uncertain. Germline assignment: CDR1 SGHAT and CDR2 FQNNGV. V lost 0 bases, J lost 8 bases, and 11 bases lay in between. The CDR3 spans 14 residues. Variable domain in full (rest from reference TRBV11-2 and TRBJ1-3): EAGVAQSPRYKIIEKRQSVAFWCNPISGHATLYWYQQILGQGPKLLIQFQNNGVVDDSQLPKDRFSAERLKGVDSTLKIQPAKLEDSAVYLCASSLDPQRDTIYFGEGSWLTVV.

CDR3 amino acids: CASSEDRVSGYTF. The CDR3 nucleotides are TGCGCCAGCAGCGAAGACAGGGTCTCTGGCTACACCTTC. This chain joins TRBV5-1 and TRBJ1-2; 7 nucleotides line up with TRBD1. The CDR3 contains 13 residues. Germline V lookup: CDR1 SGHRS, CDR2 YFSETQ. J gave up 7 bases and V 4 bases, and 7 bases lay outside the gene matches.

This clone is a singleton in its sample. V usage is TRBV7-8 and J usage is TRBJ1-3; D not certain. Germline-derived CDR1 and CDR2 are SGHVS and FQNEAQ. The CDR3 runs 14 residues. V gave up 1 base and J gave up 7 bases, with 11 bases separating them. The chain's CDR3 is CASSLVSVGNTIYF. The CDR3 nucleotides read TGTGCCAGCAGCTTAGTCAGCGTCGGGAACACCATATATTTT.

V usage is TRBV5-1 and J usage is TRBJ1-1, with D possibly TRBD1 on 6 matching bases. CDR1 is SGHRS and CDR2 is YFSETQ in the germline V gene. Trimming took off 4 bases at V and 4 bases at J, with 23 bases between the two ends. CDR3 size: 17 residues. The CDR3 DNA reads TGCGCCAGCAGCCCGCAGTCCCCGGGACAACAGGGCACTGAAGCTTTCTTT. Amino acids: CASSPQSPGQQGTEAFF.

The sample holds one count of this clone. This chain joins TRBV5-4 and TRBJ2-1; 10 bases agree with TRBD2. Looked up from germline, CDR1 is SGHNT and CDR2 is YYREEE (reference sequence). The CDR3 has 15 residues. Losses at the gene ends were 4 bases for V and 4 bases for J; bases not matched to a gene: 5. CDR3 amino acids: CASSTGTSVYNEQFF. CDR3 nucleotides: TGTGCCAGCAGCACCGGGACTAGCGTTTACAATGAGCAGTTCTTC.

The genes are TRBV3-1 (or the pseudogene TRBV3-2) and TRBJ1-2; 9 bases agree with TRBD1. CDR3 length: 14 residues. The germline CDR1 and CDR2 sequences are LGHDT and YNNKEL (reference sequence). V was pared by 3 bases and J by 5 bases, with 4 bases of the junction left unmatched. CDR3 sequence (DNA): TGTGCCAGCAGCCAGGGACAGGGAACTTATGGCTACACCTTC. It encodes CASSQGQGTYGYTF.

V usage is TRBV7-2 and J usage is TRBJ2-7, with 9 bases matching TRBD1. CDR1 and CDR2 (germline): SGHTA, FQGNSA. Germline trimming cut 5 bases from V and 7 bases from J; bases unmatched to any gene: 24. There are 19 residues in the CDR3. The CDR3 DNA sequence: TGTGCCAGCAGCCCGCTAGGGACAGGGTTTTTAGACCCTCTTTGGGAGCAGTACTTC. Its translation: CASSPLGTGFLDPLWEQYF.

This clone was seen a single time. This chain links TRBV27 with TRBJ1-2; TRBD1 agrees at 7 bases. Per the germline V gene, CDR1 is MNHEY and CDR2 is SMNVEV (reference sequence). The CDR3 consists of 16 residues. Unmatched junction bases numbered 8, after V lost 2 bases and J lost 2 bases. The CDR3 is CASSLRPRGDNYGYTF. DNA for the CDR3: TGTGCCAGCAGTTTACGCCCCAGGGGGGACAACTATGGCTACACCTTC.

The genes are TRBV6-5 and TRBJ2-7; 10 bases align to TRBD1. V was pared by 6 bases and J by 1 base, with 3 bases of the junction left unmatched. The CDR3 extends over 14 amino acids. Per the germline V gene, CDR1 is MNHEY and CDR2 is SVGAGI. The CDR3 coding sequence is TGTGCCAGCAGACCGGACAGGGGGTCCTACGAGCAGTACTTC. This sequence encodes CASRPDRGSYEQYF.

The chain links TRBV7-6 to TRBJ1-6, with TRBD1 matching over 7 bases. Losses at the gene ends were 1 base for V and 8 bases for J; bases not matched to a gene: 2. From germline, CDR1 is SGHVS and CDR2 FNYEAQ. This CDR3 is 14 amino acids long. The chain's CDR3 is CASSLGTGYSPLHF. The CDR3 DNA sequence: TGTGCCAGCAGCTTAGGGACAGGTTATTCACCCCTCCACTTT.

This clone appeared a single time. This rearrangement joins TRBV3-1 (or the pseudogene TRBV3-2) to TRBJ1-1; a possible D gene is TRBD1 (6 bases). CDR3 size: 13 residues. Germline V gene sequence: CDR1 LGHDT, CDR2 YNNKEL (reference sequence). Trimming left V 7 bases short and J 8 bases short, with 17 bases between. The CDR3 spells CASILTGRTEAFF. The CDR3, as DNA: TGTGCCAGCATCCTGACAGGTCGAACGGAAGCTTTCTTT.

This chain connects TRBV23-1 to TRBJ2-7, with a weak D call TRBD2 (5 bases). TRBV23-1 is assigned to the ORF class and has an uncertain function. The V and J ends lost 10 bases and 0 bases respectively, with 13 bases between them. The CDR3 length is 13 residues. The CDR3 here is CATKRSVSYEQYF. The CDR3 DNA reads as TGCGCCACCAAGCGGAGCGTCTCCTACGAGCAGTACTTC.

This chain uses TRBV6-2 or TRBV6-3 with TRBJ2-7, with a possible D match to TRBD1 (5 bases). Germline lookup yields CDR1 MNHEY and CDR2 SVGEGT. V dropped 4 bases and J dropped 1 base, with 14 bases sitting between them. The CDR3 contains 15 residues. The DNA for the CDR3 is TGTGCCAGCAGTTTCCTGGGGCAGAGGTCCTACGAGCAGTACTTC. Amino acids: CASSFLGQRSYEQYF.

The table lists this clone with a count of one. The chain links TRBV13 to TRBJ2-7, with TRBD1 matching 10 bases. Germline V gene data show CDR1 as PRHDT and CDR2 as FYEKMQ (reference sequence). This CDR3 is 14 amino acids long. V lost 4 bases and J lost 2; bases outside the gene matches: 2. The CDR3 spells CASSSGQGAYEQYF. CDR3 nucleotide sequence: TGTGCCAGCAGCTCTGGACAGGGGGCCTACGAGCAGTACTTC.

The chain employs TRBV4-3 and TRBJ1-5, with a possible D match to TRBD1 (5 bases). This CDR3 contains 15 residues. Germline V gives CDR1 LGHNA, CDR2 YSLEER. The V and J ends lost 0 bases and 7 bases respectively, with 13 bases between them. The CDR3 DNA reads as TGCGCCAGCAGCCAAGATGCAGGGCGGGGCCAGCCCCAGCATTTT. Translating gives CASSQDAGRGQPQHF.

DNA of the CDR3: TGTGCCAGCAGTGTGAGGTTGGTCGGCTACACCTTC. It translates to CASSVRLVGYTF. The chain uses TRBV2 and TRBJ1-2; D remains unclear. This CDR3 spans 12 amino acids. Trimming left V 4 bases short and J 8 bases short, with 11 bases between. Germline lookup yields CDR1 SNHLY and CDR2 FYNNEI.

The chain employs TRBV28 and TRBJ2-1; D perhaps matches TRBD2 (9 bases). Trimming pared 7 bases from V and 0 bases from J, leaving 28 bases between. This CDR3 has 20 amino acids. Germline V CDR1 and CDR2: MDHEN, SYDVKM. CDR3 protein: CASIGAGGERGASSYNEQFF. The DNA of the CDR3 is TGTGCCAGCATTGGAGCAGGGGGCGAGCGGGGGGCGAGCTCCTACAATGAGCAGTTCTTC.

This clone was recorded once. The chain uses TRBV21-1 and TRBJ2-7; the table's D call of TRBD2 was not tested on the DNA. TRBV21-1 is shown as a pseudogene. The CDR3 is 11 residues long. This chain's CDR3 is CATGSPYEQYF. CDR3 DNA sequence: TGTGCCACCGGTAGCCCCTACGAGCAGTACTTC.

This clone appeared a single time. The rearrangement joins TRBV6-2 or TRBV6-3 to TRBJ2-7, with a tentative D call TRBD2 (6 bases). CDR1 is MNHEY and CDR2 is SVGEGT in the germline V gene. Trimming left V 4 bases short and J 4 bases short, with 17 bases between. The CDR3 spans 15 residues. This CDR3 is CASSSRTGRGYEQYF. CDR3 DNA: TGTGCCAGCAGTTCTCGGACGGGCCGGGGGTACGAGCAGTACTTC.

This rearrangement joins TRBV7-9 to TRBJ2-7, with 7 bases lining up with TRBD1. This CDR3 comprises 16 residues. The trim removed 5 bases at V and 6 bases at J, leaving 16 bases unmatched. The V gene's germline CDR1 is SEHNR and CDR2 FQNEAQ (reference sequence). The CDR3 nucleotides read TGTGCCAGCAGCAGCAGAACAGGGGAGACCGCCGGCGAGCAGTACTTC. It codes for CASSSRTGETAGEQYF.

In DNA form, the CDR3 reads TGTGCCAGTAGTGCCTACAGGGAACTCACAGATACGCAGTATTTT. Translation gives CASSAYRELTDTQYF. The rearrangement links TRBV19 to TRBJ2-3, with D perhaps TRBD1 (6 bases). The CDR3 consists of 15 residues. The V gene lost 5 bases and the J gene lost 2 bases, with 14 bases spanning the gap. Germline V gene sequence: CDR1 LNHDA, CDR2 SQIVND (reference sequence). The complete variable domain, with remaining parts taken from reference TRBV19 and TRBJ2-3, reads DGGITQSPKYLFRKEGQNVTLSCEQNLNHDAMYWYRQDPGQGLRLIYYSQIVNDFQKGDIAEGYSVSREKKESFPLTVTSAQKNPTAFYLCASSAYRELTDTQYFGPGTRLTVL.

The CDR3 DNA reads TGTGCCAGCTCCAAAGACAGGACCTACGAGCAGTACTTC. Translation: CASSKDRTYEQYF. The rearrangement joins TRBV18 to TRBJ2-7, with D perhaps matching TRBD1 (6 bases). Germline lookup yields CDR1 KGHSH and CDR2 LQKENI. The CDR3 consists of 13 residues. With 6 bases removed from V and 2 bases from J, the gap between germline ends came to 11 bases.

This clone was observed a single time. This rearrangement joins TRBV9 to TRBJ1-4; D gene unclear. The germline V gene encodes CDR1 SGDLS and CDR2 YYNGEE. The CDR3 contains 14 residues. V gave up 3 bases and J gave up 8 bases, with 14 bases separating them. CDR3 bases: TGTGCCAGCAGCGCGAGGGAAACACCAGAAAAACTGTTTTTT. Its protein product is CASSARETPEKLFF.

This clone showed up just once. The rearrangement links TRBV5-5 to TRBJ2-2; D might be TRBD2 (7 bases). This CDR3 comprises 17 residues. Germline V CDR1 and CDR2: SGHKS, YYEKEE (reference sequence). V dropped 3 bases and J dropped 2 bases, with 17 bases sitting between them. CDR3 loop: CASSWGVGGANTGELFF. The CDR3 DNA reads as TGTGCCAGCAGCTGGGGTGTTGGGGGGGCTAACACCGGGGAGCTGTTTTTT.

The DNA for the CDR3 is TGTGCCAGCTCACCATTACAGGCAAACCCTAACTATGGCTACACCTTC. Its translation is CASSPLQANPNYGYTF. The V and J genes are TRBV18 and TRBJ1-2; D is possibly TRBD1 (5 bases). The V end lost 2 bases, the J end lost 0 bases, and 13 bases lay between the germline ends. This CDR3 spans 16 amino acids. Germline V gene data show CDR1 as KGHSH and CDR2 as LQKENI.

Here the CDR3 reads CASSLYEGTSYEQYF. DNA for the CDR3: TGTGCCAGCAGCTTATATGAGGGAACCTCCTACGAGCAGTACTTC. V is TRBV7-9 and J is TRBJ2-7, with a tentative D call TRBD2 (5 bases). This CDR3 comprises 15 residues. V was shortened by 2 bases and J by 0 bases, with 11 bases between the two germline ends. Germline CDR1 SEHNR, CDR2 FQNEAQ (reference sequence).

The rearrangement uses TRBV10-3 and TRBJ2-2; the match to TRBD2 covers 12 bases. Losses at the gene ends were 6 bases for V and 3 bases for J; bases not matched to a gene: 2. Germline V lookup: CDR1 ENHRY, CDR2 SYGVKD. The CDR3 length is 15 residues. CDR3 sequence reads: CAISLAGGDTGELFF. The CDR3 region has the DNA TGTGCCATCAGCCTAGCGGGGGGGGACACCGGGGAGCTGTTTTTT.

The chain combines TRBV5-1 with TRBJ1-1, with D hard to call. Trimming stripped 2 bases from V and 7 bases from J, with 18 bases between. The CDR3 extends over 15 amino acids. Germline V gives CDR1 SGHRS, CDR2 YFSETQ. The CDR3, as DNA: TGCGCCAGCAGCTTAGAGGGTACAGCGTCCAATGAAGCTTTCTTT. This encodes CASSLEGTASNEAFF.

The CDR3 region has the DNA TGTGCCAGCAGCTGGTCAGGGGGTGAAAAACTGTTTTTT. It translates to CASSWSGGEKLFF. The chain links TRBV7-9 to TRBJ1-4; 7 bases fit TRBD1. Germline assignment: CDR1 SEHNR and CDR2 FQNEAQ (reference sequence). V gave up 4 bases and J gave up 7 bases; unmatched junction bases: 3. The CDR3 runs 13 residues. Supplemented by reference TRBV7-9 and TRBJ1-4, the full variable domain reads DTGVSQNPRHKITKRGQNVTFRCDPISEHNRLYWYRQTLGQGPEFLTYFQNEAQLEKSRLLSDRFSAERPKGSFSTLEIQRTEQGDSAMYLCASSWSGGEKLFFGSGTQLSVL.